Ten or more counts support the clone carrying this T cell receptor beta chain. The data were obtained in a study of metastatic and nonmetastatic thyroid tumors. Study background: Comparative analysis of repertoires was undertaken across blood and tumor or nodule tissue obtained from malignant and benign thyroid patients.

TCRdb re-clonotyped the PCR reads via MiXCR. The sample yields 35,000 to 40,000 clones, less than 25% seen once. CDR1 is SGHTA and CDR2 is FQGNSA in the germline V gene. The CDR3 loop spans 14 amino acids. With 4 bases removed from V and 2 bases from J, the gap between germline ends came to 10 bases. Thyroid surgery was performed in patients who had received no treatment beforehand. The V call is TRBV7-2, the J call TRBJ2-3; possible D gene TRBD2, 5 bases. The receptor was isolated from a female donor with papillary thyroid cancer or a benign thyroid nodule (not recorded which). Some clones in this sample may be carry-over from other donors' samples. The sequenced sample was blood. CDR3 sequence reads: CASSSGLITDTQYF. The CDR3 coding sequence is TGTGCCAGCAGCTCCGGACTGATCACAGATACGCAGTATTTT.